The present T cell receptor (beta chain) was sequenced within a study of blood T cell repertoires in COVID-19. Study background: The United States, Italy and Spain supplied acute and convalescent COVID-19 samples.

Original processing methods: Reference gene primer amplification yielded estimated nucleated cell counts. Produced via immunoSEQ multiplex PCR; TCRdb's table is partial and in-frame only. V and J calls and clone size are as listed in that table; D and trimming were resolved from the DNA. Of roughly 380,000 clones detected, 70% to 90% appear once; the ten largest clones hold less than 2%. Material for sequencing was peripheral blood. The TCR sequence derives from a woman aged 40 to 50 with COVID-19, enrolled during active disease.

The CDR3 sequence is CASSEYAAGGLGYTF. For the CDR3, the DNA is TGTGCCAGCAGTGAATATGCCGCAGGGGGCTTGGGCTACACCTTC. V and J are TRBV6-1 and TRBJ1-2; 8 bases line up with TRBD1. Trimming at V came to 2 bases and at J to 8 bases, leaving 10 bases not matched to a gene. The CDR3 is 15 residues long. Germline V CDR1 and CDR2: MNHNS, SASEGT.